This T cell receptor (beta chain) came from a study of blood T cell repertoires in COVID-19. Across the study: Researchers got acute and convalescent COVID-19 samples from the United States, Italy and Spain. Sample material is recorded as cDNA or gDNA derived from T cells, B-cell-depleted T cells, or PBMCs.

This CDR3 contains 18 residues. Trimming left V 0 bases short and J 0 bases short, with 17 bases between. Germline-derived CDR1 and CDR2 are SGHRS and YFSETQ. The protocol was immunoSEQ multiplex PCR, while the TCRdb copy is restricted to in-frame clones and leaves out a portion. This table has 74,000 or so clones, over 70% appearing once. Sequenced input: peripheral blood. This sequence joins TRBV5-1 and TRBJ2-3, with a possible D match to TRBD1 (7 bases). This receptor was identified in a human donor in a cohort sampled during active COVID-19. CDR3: CASSLGRDSYSSTDTQYF. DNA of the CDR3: TGCGCCAGCAGCTTGGGGCGGGACAGCTACTCTAGCACAGATACGCAGTATTTT.